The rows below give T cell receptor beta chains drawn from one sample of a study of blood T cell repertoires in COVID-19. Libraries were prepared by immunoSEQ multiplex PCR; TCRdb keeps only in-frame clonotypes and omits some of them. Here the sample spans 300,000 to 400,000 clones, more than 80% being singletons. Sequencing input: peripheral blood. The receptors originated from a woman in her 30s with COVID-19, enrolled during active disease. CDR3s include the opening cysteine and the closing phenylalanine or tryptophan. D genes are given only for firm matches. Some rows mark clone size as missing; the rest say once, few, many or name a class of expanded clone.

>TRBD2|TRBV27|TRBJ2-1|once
TGTGCCAGCAGTTTATCAACTAGCGGGAGTGATGAGCAGTTCTTC
CASSLSTSGSDEQFF
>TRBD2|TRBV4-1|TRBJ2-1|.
TGCGCCAGCAGCCAAGACCCTAGCGGGGGGTCTTACAATGAGCAGTTCTTC
CASSQDPSGGSYNEQFF
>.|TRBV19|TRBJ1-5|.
TGTGCCAGTAGCATAATACAGGGTCAAAGCAATCAGCCCCAGCATTTT
CASSIIQGQSNQPQHF
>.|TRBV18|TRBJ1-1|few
TGTGCCAGCTCACTGACGGGGGGAAACACTGAAGCTTTCTTT
CASSLTGGNTEAFF
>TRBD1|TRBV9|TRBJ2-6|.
TGTGCCAGCAGCGTCTGGGACAGGGGATATGGGGCCAACGTCCTGACTTTC
CASSVWDRGYGANVLTF
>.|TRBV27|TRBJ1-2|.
TGTGCCAGCAGGCCAGGGATCCCCGCTAACTATGGCTACACCTTC
CASRPGIPANYGYTF
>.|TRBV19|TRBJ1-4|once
TGTGCCAGTAGCGCGCGGGGCCGCCGGGCTAATGAAAAACTGTTTTTT
CASSARGRRANEKLFF
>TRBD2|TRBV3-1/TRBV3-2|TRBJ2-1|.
TGTGCCAGCAGCCAAGGGACTAGCCTGGGGGGTGAGCAGTTCTTC
CASSQGTSLGGEQFF
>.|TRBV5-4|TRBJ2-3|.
TGTGCCAGCAGCCCCCGACTAGATTGGACAGATACGCAGTATTTT
CASSPRLDWTDTQYF
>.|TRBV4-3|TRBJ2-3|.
TGCGCCAGCAGCCAAGTACTTACAGATACGCAGTATTTT
CASSQVLTDTQYF
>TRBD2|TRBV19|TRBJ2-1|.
TGTGCCAGTAGTGTGGAGACGGCCATGACTAGCGGGAGAGGCAATGAGCAGTTCTTC
CASSVETAMTSGRGNEQFF
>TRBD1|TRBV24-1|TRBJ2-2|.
TGTGCCACCAGTGATGACAGGGGGCTGGACACCGGGGAGCTGTTTTTT
CATSDDRGLDTGELFF
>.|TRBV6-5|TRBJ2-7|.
TGTGCCAGCAGTTACTCCTGGACAGTCGGGACCTACGAGCAGTACTTC
CASSYSWTVGTYEQYF
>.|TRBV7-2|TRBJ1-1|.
TGTGCCAGCAGCCTCGACAGGCTCACTGAAGCTTTCTTT
CASSLDRLTEAFF
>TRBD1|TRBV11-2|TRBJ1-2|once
TGTGCCAGCAGCCAGGGGGCTGAGTACTATGGCTACACCTTC
CASSQGAEYYGYTF
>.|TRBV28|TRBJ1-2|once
TGTGCCATCGAGGGGGTTGGAACAGGGAACTATGGCTACACCTTC
CAIEGVGTGNYGYTF
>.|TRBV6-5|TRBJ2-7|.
TGTGCCAGCAGTTACTCGAGGGTTGGTTACGAGCAGTACTTC
CASSYSRVGYEQYF
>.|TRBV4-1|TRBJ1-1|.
TGCGCCAGCAGCCAAGATCCTAGCTTTAGTCGGTACACTGAAGCTTTCTTT
CASSQDPSFSRYTEAFF
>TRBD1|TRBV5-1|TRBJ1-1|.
TGCGCCAGCAGCTTGCCGGGACAGGCTCAGAACACTGAAGCTTTCTTT
CASSLPGQAQNTEAFF
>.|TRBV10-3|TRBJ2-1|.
TGTGCCATCAGTGAGATGGCAGGTACGAAGAGTGAGCAGTTCTTC
CAISEMAGTKSEQFF
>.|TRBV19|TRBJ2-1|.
TGTGCCAGTAGTCCGGGGATGAGCAATGAGCAGTTCTTC
CASSPGMSNEQFF
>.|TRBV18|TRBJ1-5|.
TGTGCCAGCTCACCCCGAGGGGGAATGGGCAATCAGCCCCAGCATTTT
CASSPRGGMGNQPQHF
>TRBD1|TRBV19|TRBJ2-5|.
TGTGCCAGTAGCCAAAACAGGGGGGAGACCCAGTACTTC
CASSQNRGETQYF
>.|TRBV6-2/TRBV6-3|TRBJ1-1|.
TGTGCCAGCAGCTTACAGGGACGGAGCACTGAAGCTTTCTTT
CASSLQGRSTEAFF
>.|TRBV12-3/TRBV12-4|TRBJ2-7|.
TGTGCCAGCAGTTCCCCAACTAGACACGAGCAGTACTTC
CASSSPTRHEQYF
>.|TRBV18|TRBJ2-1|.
TGTGCCAGCTCACCCATAAAGGAGTGGGGCGAGGTCTTC
CASSPIKEWGEVF
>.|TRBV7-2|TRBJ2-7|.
TGTGCCAGCAGCTTAGTAGCGCTCTACGAGCAGTACTTC
CASSLVALYEQYF
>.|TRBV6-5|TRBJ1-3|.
TGTGCCAGCAGTTCCAGGGAGGCGCGGGCTGGAAACACCATATATTTT
CASSSREARAGNTIYF
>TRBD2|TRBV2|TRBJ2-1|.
TGTGCCAGCAGTGAGGGCTTTAGCGGGAGAATGGATGAGCAGTTCTTC
CASSEGFSGRMDEQFF
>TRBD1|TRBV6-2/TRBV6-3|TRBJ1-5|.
TGTGCCAGCAGTTCCATGATACAGGGGGCCAATCAGCCCCAGCATTTT
CASSSMIQGANQPQHF
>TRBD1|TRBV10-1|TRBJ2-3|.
TGCGCCAGCAGTGAAGACAGGGTGGGGACAGATACGCAGTATTTT
CASSEDRVGTDTQYF
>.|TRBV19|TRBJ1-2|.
TGTGCCAGCAGGTCCCCCGGTAACTATGGCTACACCTTC
CASRSPGNYGYTF
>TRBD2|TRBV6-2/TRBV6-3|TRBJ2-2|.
TGTGCCAGCAGTTCGCGACTAGCGGGAGGTGGGGAGCTGTTTTTT
CASSSRLAGGGELFF
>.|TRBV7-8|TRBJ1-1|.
TGTGCCAGCAGCTTCTACAGGGACACTGAAGCTTTCTTT
CASSFYRDTEAFF
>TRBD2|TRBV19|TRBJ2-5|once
TGTGCCAGTAGTATCAGGTGGGAGGGGTCGGGGGAGACCCAGTACTTC
CASSIRWEGSGETQYF
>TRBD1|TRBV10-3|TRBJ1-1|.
TGTGCCATCAGTGACTCGGACAGGGGGCCGGGTGCTTTCTTT
CAISDSDRGPGAFF
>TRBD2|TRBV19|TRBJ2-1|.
TGTGCCAGTACCCCAAGGGCCTCGGGGGGATTCAATGAGCAGTTCTTC
CASTPRASGGFNEQFF
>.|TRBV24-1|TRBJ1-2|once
TGTGCCACCAGCACCGGACTCGGCTATGGCTACACCTTC
CATSTGLGYGYTF
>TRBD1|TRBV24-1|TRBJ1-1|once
TGTGCCACCAGTCCGTCAGGGGGTAATACTGAAGCTTTCTTT
CATSPSGGNTEAFF
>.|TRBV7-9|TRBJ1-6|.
TGTGCCAGCAGCCCCTACAGGGTGGGGAATTCACCCCTCCACTTT
CASSPYRVGNSPLHF
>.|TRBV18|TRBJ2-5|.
TGTGCCAGCTCACCACCGTCACAGGGCCAAGAGACCCAGTACTTC
CASSPPSQGQETQYF
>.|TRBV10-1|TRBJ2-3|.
TGCGCCAGCAGTGAATACAGGGCAGATACGCAGTATTTT
CASSEYRADTQYF
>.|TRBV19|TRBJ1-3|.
TGTGCCAGTAGCCCAACCGCCAGGGGTGCCGGAAACACCATATATTTT
CASSPTARGAGNTIYF
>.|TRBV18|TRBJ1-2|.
TGTGCCAGCTCACCACCCGGGAACTATGGCTACACCTTC
CASSPPGNYGYTF
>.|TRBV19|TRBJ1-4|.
TGTGCCAGTAGTATCAGGGGAGCAGGAGAAAAACTGTTTTTT
CASSIRGAGEKLFF
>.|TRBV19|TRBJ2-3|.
TGTGCCAGCAGTGGGACACTAGATACGCAGTATTTT
CASSGTLDTQYF
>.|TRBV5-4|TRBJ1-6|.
TGTGCCAGCAGCTTGGGGGAGGGTGGATCACCCCTCCACTTT
CASSLGEGGSPLHF
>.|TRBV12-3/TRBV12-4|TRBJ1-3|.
TGTGCCAGCAGTTTGCCGACTCGCAACACCATATATTTT
CASSLPTRNTIYF
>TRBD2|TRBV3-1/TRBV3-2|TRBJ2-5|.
TGTGCCAGCAGCCCCGGACTAGCGGGGGGGCAAGAGACCCAGTACTTC
CASSPGLAGGQETQYF
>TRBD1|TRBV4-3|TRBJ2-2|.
TGCGCCAGCAGCAAACAATACAGGGGGTCCACCGGGGAGCTGTTTTTT
CASSKQYRGSTGELFF
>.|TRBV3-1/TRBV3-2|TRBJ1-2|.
TGTGCCAGCGGCCTTCAGTCCGGCCTGAGGGGCTACACCTTC
CASGLQSGLRGYTF
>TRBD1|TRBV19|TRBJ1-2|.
TGTGCCAGTAGCCCAAGGACAGGACAGAACTATGGCTACACCTTC
CASSPRTGQNYGYTF
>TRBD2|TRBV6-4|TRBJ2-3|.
TGTGCCAGCAGTTTAAAGCGGGGGTCAGATACGCAGTATTTT
CASSLKRGSDTQYF
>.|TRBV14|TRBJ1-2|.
TGTGCCAGCAGCCAAGAAGGGAGGATCCGGCTGACTGGCTACACCTTC
CASSQEGRIRLTGYTF
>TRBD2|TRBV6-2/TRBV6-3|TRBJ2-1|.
TGTGCCAGCAGTTACTCTCCCAGCGGGGGGCTCTACAATGAGCAGTTCTTC
CASSYSPSGGLYNEQFF
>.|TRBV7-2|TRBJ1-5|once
TGTGCCAGCAGCTTAGATTCGGGAGGAAACTATCAGCCCCAGCATTTT
CASSLDSGGNYQPQHF
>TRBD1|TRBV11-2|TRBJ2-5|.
TGTGCCAGCAGCACATTGGGACAGGCATCGGAGACCCAGTACTTC
CASSTLGQASETQYF
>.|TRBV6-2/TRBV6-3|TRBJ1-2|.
TGTGCCAGCAGTTACCAATACTACAGGAAAGCTAACTATGGCTACACCTTC
CASSYQYYRKANYGYTF
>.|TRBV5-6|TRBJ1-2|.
TGTGCCAGCAGCTCCCCCCGAGACAGTAACTATGGCTACACCTTC
CASSSPRDSNYGYTF